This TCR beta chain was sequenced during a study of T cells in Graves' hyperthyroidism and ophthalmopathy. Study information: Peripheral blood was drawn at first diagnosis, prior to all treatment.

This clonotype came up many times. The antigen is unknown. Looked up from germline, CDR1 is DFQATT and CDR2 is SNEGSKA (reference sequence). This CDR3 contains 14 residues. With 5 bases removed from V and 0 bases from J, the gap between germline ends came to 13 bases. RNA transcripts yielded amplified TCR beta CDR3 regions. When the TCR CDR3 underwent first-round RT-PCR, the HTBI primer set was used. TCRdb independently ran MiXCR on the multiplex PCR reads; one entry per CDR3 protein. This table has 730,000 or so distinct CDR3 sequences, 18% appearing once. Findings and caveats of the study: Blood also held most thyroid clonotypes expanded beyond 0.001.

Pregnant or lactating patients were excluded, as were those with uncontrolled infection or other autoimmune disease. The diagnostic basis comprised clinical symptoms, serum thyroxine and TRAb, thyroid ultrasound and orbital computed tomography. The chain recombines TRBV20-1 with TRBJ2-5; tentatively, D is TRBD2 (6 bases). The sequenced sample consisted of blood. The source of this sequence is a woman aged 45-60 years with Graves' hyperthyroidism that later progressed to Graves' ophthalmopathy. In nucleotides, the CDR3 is TGCAGTGCTCCCGGGGGACCGTACCAAGAGACCCAGTACTTC. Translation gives CSAPGGPYQETQYF.